The source of this TCR beta chain is a study of blood T cell repertoires in COVID-19. Whole-study context: COVID-19 samples collected from the United States, Italy and Spain covered acute and convalescent phases. Sources were T cells, B-cell-depleted T cells, or PBMCs; the material itself was cDNA or gDNA.

Methods used by the authors: Counts of nucleated cells, estimated from reference gene primer amplification, were obtained. Only in-frame clones appear in the TCRdb table, and some are missing; sequencing was by immunoSEQ multiplex PCR. Clone size and V and J calls were adopted from that table, with D and trimming inferred from the DNA. The sample holds 150,000 to 200,000 clones, roughly four fifths seen once. The CDR3 spans 17 residues. V lost 1 base to trimming and J lost 7 bases, with 19 bases between them. Germline V gene data show CDR1 as SGHAT and CDR2 as FQNNGV. The source is a human donor in a cohort sampled during active COVID-19. The source material was peripheral blood. The J gene is TRBJ2-2, the V gene TRBV11-2, with a weak D call TRBD2 (6 bases). The CDR3 loop reads CASSLVAGGLGSGELFF. DNA for the CDR3: TGTGCCAGCAGCTTAGTTGCCGGGGGATTGGGGAGCGGGGAGCTGTTTTTT. Full variable domain (rest looked up from reference TRBV11-2 and TRBJ2-2): EAGVAQSPRYKIIEKRQSVAFWCNPISGHATLYWYQQILGQGPKLLIQFQNNGVVDDSQLPKDRFSAERLKGVDSTLKIQPAKLEDSAVYLCASSLVAGGLGSGELFFGEGSRLTVL.